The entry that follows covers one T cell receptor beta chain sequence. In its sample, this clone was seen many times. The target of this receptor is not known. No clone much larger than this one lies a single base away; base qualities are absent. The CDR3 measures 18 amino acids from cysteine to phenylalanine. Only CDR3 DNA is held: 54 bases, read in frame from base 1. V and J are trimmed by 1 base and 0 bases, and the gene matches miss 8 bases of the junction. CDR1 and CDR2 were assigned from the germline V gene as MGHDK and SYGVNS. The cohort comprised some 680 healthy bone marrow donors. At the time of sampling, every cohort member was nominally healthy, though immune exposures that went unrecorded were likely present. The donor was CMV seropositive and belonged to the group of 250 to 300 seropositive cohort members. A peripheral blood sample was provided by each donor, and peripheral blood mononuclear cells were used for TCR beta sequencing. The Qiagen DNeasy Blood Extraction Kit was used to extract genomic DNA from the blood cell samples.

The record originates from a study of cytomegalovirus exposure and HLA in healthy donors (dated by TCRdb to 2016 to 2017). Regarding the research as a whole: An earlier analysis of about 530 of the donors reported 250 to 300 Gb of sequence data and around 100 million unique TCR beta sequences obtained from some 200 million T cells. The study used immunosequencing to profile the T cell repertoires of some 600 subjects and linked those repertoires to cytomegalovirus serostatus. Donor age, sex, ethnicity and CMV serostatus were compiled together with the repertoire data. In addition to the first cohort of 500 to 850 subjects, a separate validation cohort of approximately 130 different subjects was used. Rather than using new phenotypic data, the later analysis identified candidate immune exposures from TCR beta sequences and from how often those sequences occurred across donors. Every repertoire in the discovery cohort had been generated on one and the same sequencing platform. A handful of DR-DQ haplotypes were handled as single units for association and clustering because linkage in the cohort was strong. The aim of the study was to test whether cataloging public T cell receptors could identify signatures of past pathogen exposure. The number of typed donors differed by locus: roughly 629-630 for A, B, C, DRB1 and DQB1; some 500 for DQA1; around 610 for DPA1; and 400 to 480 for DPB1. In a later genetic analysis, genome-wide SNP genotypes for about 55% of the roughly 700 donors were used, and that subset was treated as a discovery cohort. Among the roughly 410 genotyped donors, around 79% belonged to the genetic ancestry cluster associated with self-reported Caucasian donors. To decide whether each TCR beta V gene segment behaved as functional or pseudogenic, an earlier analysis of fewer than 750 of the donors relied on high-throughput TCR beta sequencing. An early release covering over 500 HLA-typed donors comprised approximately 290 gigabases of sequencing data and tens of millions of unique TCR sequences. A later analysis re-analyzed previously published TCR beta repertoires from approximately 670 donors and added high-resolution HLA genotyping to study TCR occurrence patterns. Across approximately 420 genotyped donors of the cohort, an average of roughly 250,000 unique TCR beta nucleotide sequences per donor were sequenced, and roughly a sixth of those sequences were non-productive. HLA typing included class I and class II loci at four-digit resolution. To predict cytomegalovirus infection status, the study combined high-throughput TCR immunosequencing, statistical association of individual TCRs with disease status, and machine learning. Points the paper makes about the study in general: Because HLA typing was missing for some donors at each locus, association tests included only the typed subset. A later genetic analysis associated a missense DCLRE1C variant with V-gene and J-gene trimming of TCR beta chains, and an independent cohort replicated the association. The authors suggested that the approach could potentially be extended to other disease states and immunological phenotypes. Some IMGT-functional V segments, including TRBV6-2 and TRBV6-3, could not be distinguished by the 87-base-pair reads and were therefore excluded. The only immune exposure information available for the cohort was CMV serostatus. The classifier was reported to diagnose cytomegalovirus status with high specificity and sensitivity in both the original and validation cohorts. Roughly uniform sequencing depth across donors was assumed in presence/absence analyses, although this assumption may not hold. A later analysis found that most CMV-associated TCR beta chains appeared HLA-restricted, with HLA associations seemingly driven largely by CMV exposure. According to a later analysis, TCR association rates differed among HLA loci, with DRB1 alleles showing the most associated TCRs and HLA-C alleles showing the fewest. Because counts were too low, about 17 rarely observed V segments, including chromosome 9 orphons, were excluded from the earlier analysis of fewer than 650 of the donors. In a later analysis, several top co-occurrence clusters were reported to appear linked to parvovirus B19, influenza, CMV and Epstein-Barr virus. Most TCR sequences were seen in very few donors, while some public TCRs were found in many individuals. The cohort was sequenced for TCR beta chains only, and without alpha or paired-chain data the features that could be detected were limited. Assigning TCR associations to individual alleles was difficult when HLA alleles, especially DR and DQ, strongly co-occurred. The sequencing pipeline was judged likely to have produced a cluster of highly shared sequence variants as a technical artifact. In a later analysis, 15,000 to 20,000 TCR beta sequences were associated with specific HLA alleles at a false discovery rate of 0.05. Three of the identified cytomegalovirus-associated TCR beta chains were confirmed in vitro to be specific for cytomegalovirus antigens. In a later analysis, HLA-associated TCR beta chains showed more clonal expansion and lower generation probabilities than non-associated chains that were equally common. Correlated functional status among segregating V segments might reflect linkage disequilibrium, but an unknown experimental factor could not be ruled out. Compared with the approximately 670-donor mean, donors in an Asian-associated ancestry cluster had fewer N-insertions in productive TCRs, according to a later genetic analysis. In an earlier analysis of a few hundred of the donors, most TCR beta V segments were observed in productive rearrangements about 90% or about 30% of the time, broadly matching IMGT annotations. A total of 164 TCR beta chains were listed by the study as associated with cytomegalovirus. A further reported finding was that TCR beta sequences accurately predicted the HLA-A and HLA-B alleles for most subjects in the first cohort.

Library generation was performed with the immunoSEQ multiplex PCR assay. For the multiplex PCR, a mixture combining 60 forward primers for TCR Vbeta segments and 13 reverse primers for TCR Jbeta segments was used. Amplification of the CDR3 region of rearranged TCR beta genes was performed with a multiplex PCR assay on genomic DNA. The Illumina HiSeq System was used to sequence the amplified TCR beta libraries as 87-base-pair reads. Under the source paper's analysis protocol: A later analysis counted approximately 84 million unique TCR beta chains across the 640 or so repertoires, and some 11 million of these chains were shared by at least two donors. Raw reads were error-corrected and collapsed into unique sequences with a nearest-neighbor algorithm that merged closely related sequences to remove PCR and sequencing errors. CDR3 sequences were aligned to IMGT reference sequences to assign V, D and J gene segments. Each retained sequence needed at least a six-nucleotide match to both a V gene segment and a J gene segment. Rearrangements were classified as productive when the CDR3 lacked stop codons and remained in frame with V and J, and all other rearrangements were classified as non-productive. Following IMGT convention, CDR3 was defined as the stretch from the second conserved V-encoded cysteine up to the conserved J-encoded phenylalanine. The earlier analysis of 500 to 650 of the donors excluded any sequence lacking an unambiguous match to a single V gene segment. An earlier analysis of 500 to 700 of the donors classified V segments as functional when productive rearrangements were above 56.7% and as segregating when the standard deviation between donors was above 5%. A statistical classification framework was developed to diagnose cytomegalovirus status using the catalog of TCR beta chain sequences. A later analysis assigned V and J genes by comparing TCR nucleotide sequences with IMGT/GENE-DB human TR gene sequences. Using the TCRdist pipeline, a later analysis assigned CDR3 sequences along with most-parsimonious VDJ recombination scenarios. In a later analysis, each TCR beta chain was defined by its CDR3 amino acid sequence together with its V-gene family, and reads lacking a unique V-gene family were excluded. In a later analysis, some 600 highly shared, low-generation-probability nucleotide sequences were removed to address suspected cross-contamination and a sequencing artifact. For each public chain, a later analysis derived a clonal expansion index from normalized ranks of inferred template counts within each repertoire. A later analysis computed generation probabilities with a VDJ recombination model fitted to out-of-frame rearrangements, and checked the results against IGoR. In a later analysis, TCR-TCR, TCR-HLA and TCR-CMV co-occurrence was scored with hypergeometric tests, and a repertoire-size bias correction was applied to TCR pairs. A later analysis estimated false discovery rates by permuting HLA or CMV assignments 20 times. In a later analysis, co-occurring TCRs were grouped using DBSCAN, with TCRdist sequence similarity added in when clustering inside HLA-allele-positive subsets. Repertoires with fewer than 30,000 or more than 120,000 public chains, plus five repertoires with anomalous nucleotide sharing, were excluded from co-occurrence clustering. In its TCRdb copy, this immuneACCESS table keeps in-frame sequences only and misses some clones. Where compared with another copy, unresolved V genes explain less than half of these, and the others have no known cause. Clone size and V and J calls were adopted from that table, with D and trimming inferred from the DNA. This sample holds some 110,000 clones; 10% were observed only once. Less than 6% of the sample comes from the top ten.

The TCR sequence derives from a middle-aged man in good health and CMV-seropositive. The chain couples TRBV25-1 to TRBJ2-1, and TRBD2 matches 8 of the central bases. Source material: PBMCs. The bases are TGTGCCAGCAGTGAATTCGGGGGGGGGCGCGTCTCCTACAATGAGCAGTTCTTC. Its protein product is CASSEFGGGRVSYNEQFF.